The 20 T cell receptor beta chains presented below share a single source sample, sequenced in a study of blood T cell repertoires in COVID-19. Sequencing used immunoSEQ multiplex PCR; TCRdb keeps in-frame clones, though not all of them. The sample contains approximately 150,000 clones, more than 70% of which appear only once. Sequenced input: PBMCs or T cells enriched from blood (not recorded which). Receptors originate from a man in his forties who had recovered from COVID-19.

The J gene is TRBJ1-2, the V gene TRBV5-1; the D gene is possibly TRBD1 (6 bases). Germline CDR1 is SGHRS and CDR2 is YFSETQ. The length of the CDR3 is 16 residues. With 0 bases removed from V and 5 bases from J, the gap between germline ends came to 17 bases. DNA of the CDR3: TGCGCCAGCAGCTTGGGACAGGACTGGACCGGTTATGGCTACACCTTC. Its protein product is CASSLGQDWTGYGYTF.

The chain uses TRBV18 and TRBJ2-3, with TRBD2 matching over 7 bases. The germline V gene has CDR1 KGHSH and CDR2 LQKENI. This CDR3 contains 15 residues. Losses at the gene ends were 2 bases for V and 5 bases for J; bases not matched to a gene: 7. CDR3 sequence reads: CASSPGGGEKDTQYF. The CDR3 DNA reads TGTGCCAGCTCACCAGGGGGGGGAGAGAAAGATACGCAGTATTTT.

The CDR3 spells CAWNLAAGELFF. The CDR3 DNA reads as TGTGCCTGGAATCTAGCGGCCGGGGAGCTGTTTTTT. This rearrangement joins TRBV30 to TRBJ2-2; 7 bases are a match to TRBD2. After removal of 4 bases from V and 6 bases from J, the junction contained 2 bases not matched to a gene. CDR3 length: 12 amino acids. Germline CDR1 reads GTSNPN; CDR2 reads SVGIG (reference sequence).

The chain is built from TRBV5-6 and TRBJ2-7; D is unclear. Trimming shortened V by 2 bases and J by 5 bases, and 8 bases separated the two germline ends. Germline CDR1 is SGHDT and CDR2 is YYEEEE. This CDR3 contains 12 residues. CDR3 sequence reads: CASSLSVDEQYF. For the CDR3, the DNA is TGTGCCAGCAGCTTATCGGTGGACGAGCAGTACTTC.

The chain couples TRBV15 to TRBJ1-5; 7 bases are a match to TRBD1. CDR3 length: 14 residues. V shed 3 bases, J shed 6 bases, and the junction held 5 bases outside the gene matches. From germline, CDR1 is LNHNV and CDR2 YYDKDF (reference sequence). This CDR3 is CATSSRGVSQPQHF. DNA of the CDR3: TGTGCCACCAGCAGCAGGGGGGTTAGTCAGCCCCAGCATTTT.

The genes are TRBV5-6 and TRBJ1-4; possibly TRBD1 for D (5 bases). Germline V gene lookup returns CDR1 SGHDT and CDR2 YYEEEE. The CDR3 covers 14 residues. The ends were cut back, 6 bases at V and 6 bases at J, with 15 bases in the middle. CDR3 coding DNA: TGTGCCAGCACCCTCCGGGGGGTGGATGAAAAACTGTTTTTT. Protein sequence: CASTLRGVDEKLFF.

The V gene is TRBV3-1 (or the pseudogene TRBV3-2), the J gene TRBJ1-4, with 11 bases identical to TRBD1. CDR1 and CDR2 (germline): LGHDT, YNNKEL (reference sequence). The CDR3 runs to 16 residues. With 4 bases clipped from V and 4 bases from J, the junction kept 5 bases outside the gene matches. The CDR3 DNA follows: TGTGCCAGCAGCCGGCGAGGGACAGGGGGTAATGAAAAACTGTTTTTT. Protein sequence: CASSRRGTGGNEKLFF.

This clone was observed a handful of times. V gene TRBV5-6 combines with J gene TRBJ1-6; D gene uncertain. CDR3 size: 15 residues. The V end was cut by 2 bases, the J end by 6 bases, with 12 bases between. Germline CDR1 SGHDT, CDR2 YYEEEE. CDR3: CASSFRSVSNSPLHF. The DNA of the CDR3 is TGTGCCAGCAGCTTTCGTTCGGTCTCTAATTCACCCCTCCACTTT.

This chain uses TRBV6-4 with TRBJ1-5, with D maybe TRBD1 (5 bases). Germline values: CDR1 MRHNA, CDR2 SNTAGT. CDR3 size: 15 residues. The V gene lost 5 bases and the J gene lost 2 bases, with 13 bases spanning the gap. The CDR3 region is CASSQWGEGNQPQHF. In nucleotides, the CDR3 is TGTGCCAGCAGTCAGTGGGGGGAGGGCAATCAGCCCCAGCATTTT.

The V gene is TRBV5-1, the J gene TRBJ2-2, with 7 bases lining up with TRBD1. The CDR3 has 16 amino acids. V trimming: 4 bases; J trimming: 6 bases; junction bases outside the gene matches: 12. In germline, CDR1 is SGHRS, CDR2 YFSETQ. Here the CDR3 DNA reads TGCGCCAGCAGCAAGACGACAGGGCCCCTGCCCGGGGAGCTGTTTTTT. Translated, it gives CASSKTTGPLPGELFF.

This sequence joins TRBV2 and TRBJ1-2; D gene unclear. Trimming removed 6 bases from V and 1 base from J, with 15 bases in between. This CDR3 is 15 amino acids long. Germline V gene data show CDR1 as SNHLY and CDR2 as FYNNEI. The CDR3 loop reads CASRDSGSNNYGYTF. CDR3 coding DNA: TGTGCCAGCAGGGATTCAGGCTCCAATAACTATGGCTACACCTTC.

V is TRBV25-1 and J is TRBJ2-1, with a weak D call TRBD2 (5 bases). This CDR3 spans 11 amino acids. The germline gives CDR1 MGHDK, CDR2 SYGVNS. Deletions cut 6 bases from V and 8 bases from J, with 8 bases between. This CDR3 is CASRDYDEQFF. The CDR3 DNA reads TGTGCCAGCAGAGACTATGATGAGCAGTTCTTC.

This clone was observed a single time. The V gene is TRBV7-3, the J gene TRBJ1-2, with a possible D match to TRBD1 (6 bases). This CDR3 comprises 15 residues. CDR1 and CDR2 from the germline V gene are SGHTA and FQGTGA. Trimming removed 0 bases from V and 5 bases from J, with 13 bases in between. CDR3 sequence reads: CASSLTGQSSYGYTF. CDR3 bases: TGTGCCAGCAGCTTAACCGGACAGTCTTCTTATGGCTACACCTTC.

The chain uses TRBV19 and TRBJ2-5; 8 positions match TRBD2. The V and J ends lost 4 bases and 7 bases, in that order; junction bases with no gene match: 11. The germline gives CDR1 LNHDA, CDR2 SQIVND (reference sequence). The CDR3 is 15 amino acids. In DNA, the CDR3 is TGTGCCAGTAGTAAGAGCGGGGGCGCCCAGGCGACCCAGTACTTC. It translates to CASSKSGGAQATQYF.

The CDR3 DNA sequence: TGTGCCAGCAGCCCGAGGGGGGCGGGGGCCCCGACCGGGGAGCTGTTTTTT. This translates into CASSPRGAGAPTGELFF. The genes are TRBV9 and TRBJ2-2, with a tentative D call TRBD2 (7 bases). The ends were cut back, 4 bases at V and 5 bases at J, with 21 bases in the middle. CDR1 is SGDLS, CDR2 YYNGEE, per germline. The CDR3 is 17 amino acids.

In this sample, this clone turned up once. The chain uses TRBV19 and TRBJ2-3, with 10 bases fitting TRBD1. The ends lost 7 bases at V and 5 bases at J; junction bases unmatched: 9. The CDR3 spans 15 residues. Germline V gene sequence: CDR1 LNHDA, CDR2 SQIVND (reference sequence). The CDR3 sequence: CASIKGQGVGDTQYF. The CDR3 DNA follows: TGTGCCAGTATTAAAGGACAGGGGGTGGGAGATACGCAGTATTTT.

This clone was seen once. This chain uses TRBV2 with TRBJ1-6; tentatively, D is TRBD1 (5 bases). There are 13 residues in the CDR3. V dropped 7 bases and J dropped 8 bases, with 12 bases sitting between them. The germline gives CDR1 SNHLY, CDR2 FYNNEI. CDR3 region: CASKGSGYSPLHF. The CDR3 coding sequence is TGTGCCAGCAAGGGATCAGGGTATTCACCCCTCCACTTT.

The J gene is TRBJ2-3, the V gene TRBV7-9, with D perhaps matching TRBD1 (5 bases). CDR1 SEHNR and CDR2 FQNEAQ come from the germline V gene (reference sequence). The CDR3 is made up of 15 amino acids. V lost 5 bases and J 2 bases, leaving 14 bases between the germline ends. The CDR3 coding sequence is TGTGCCAGCAGCCCGGCGGCAGGGTTCACAGATACGCAGTATTTT. Protein: CASSPAAGFTDTQYF.

The J gene is TRBJ2-7, the V gene TRBV2; the D is unclear. Germline loops: CDR1 SNHLY, CDR2 FYNNEI. Trimming pared 4 bases from V and 6 bases from J, leaving 13 bases between. The CDR3 totals 13 residues. The chain's CDR3 is CASSARPTREQYF. In DNA, the CDR3 is TGTGCCAGCAGTGCCCGTCCAACTCGCGAGCAGTACTTC. Complete variable domain (other parts from reference TRBV2 and TRBJ2-7): EPEVTQTPSHQVTQMGQEVILRCVPISNHLYFYWYRQILGQKVEFLVSFYNNEISEKSEIFDDQFSVERPDGSNFTLKIRSTKLEDSAMYFCASSARPTREQYFGPGTRLTVT.

The chain is built from TRBV7-3 and TRBJ1-1; D gene unclear. This CDR3 is built from 13 residues. CDR1 SGHTA and CDR2 FQGTGA come from the germline V gene. Deletions cut 2 bases from V and 5 bases from J, with 9 bases between. CDR3 loop: CASSLSGRTEAFF. For the CDR3, the DNA is TGTGCCAGCAGCTTATCTGGGCGAACTGAAGCTTTCTTT.